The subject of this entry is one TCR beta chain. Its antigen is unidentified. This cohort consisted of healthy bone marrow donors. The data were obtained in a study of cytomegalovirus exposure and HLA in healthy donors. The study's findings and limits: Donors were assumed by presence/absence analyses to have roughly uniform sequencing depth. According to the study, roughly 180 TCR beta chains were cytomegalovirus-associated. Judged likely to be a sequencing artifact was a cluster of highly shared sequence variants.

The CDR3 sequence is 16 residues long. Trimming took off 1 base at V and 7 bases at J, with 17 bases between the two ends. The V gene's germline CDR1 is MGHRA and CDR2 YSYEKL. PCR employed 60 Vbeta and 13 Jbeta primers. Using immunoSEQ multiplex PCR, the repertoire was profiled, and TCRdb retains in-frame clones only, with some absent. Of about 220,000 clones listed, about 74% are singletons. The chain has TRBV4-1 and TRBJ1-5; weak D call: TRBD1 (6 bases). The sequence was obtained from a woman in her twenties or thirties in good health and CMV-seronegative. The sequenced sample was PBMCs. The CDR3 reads CASSQASTGQKQPQHF. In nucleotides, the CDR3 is TGCGCCAGCAGCCAAGCGTCAACAGGGCAAAAGCAGCCCCAGCATTTT.